The present TCR beta chain was sequenced within a study of cytomegalovirus exposure and HLA in healthy donors. As concerns this clone: Its specificity is unknown.

The study's findings and limits: In a later analysis, across HLA loci, associated TCR counts were highest for DRB1, lowest for HLA-C.

Despite likely unrecorded immune exposures, the donors were nominally healthy at the time of sampling. The primer mix had 60 Vbeta and 13 Jbeta primers. Assay used: immunoSEQ multiplex PCR; TCRdb lists only in-frame clones, some missing. The table lists around 100,000 clones, approximately 68% of them singletons. Trimming cost V 5 bases and J 4 bases; bases outside gene matches: 10. Germline V gene lookup returns CDR1 SEHNR and CDR2 FQNEAQ (reference sequence). This CDR3 has 15 amino acids. The source of this sequence is a woman in her late teens or twenties in good health and CMV-seropositive. The sequencing sample was made of PBMCs. The rearrangement links TRBV7-9 to TRBJ1-2; 7 nucleotides line up with TRBD1. CDR3 residues: CASSDIRGGSYGYTF. CDR3 DNA: TGTGCCAGCAGCGATATAAGAGGGGGCTCCTATGGCTACACCTTC.